There are a few counts of the clone carrying this T cell receptor beta chain. These data come from a study of patients and donors after allogeneic stem cell transplantation. The CDR3 covers 16 residues. V was clipped by 2 bases and J by 4 bases; unmatched bases: 8. The V gene's germline CDR1 is MNHEY and CDR2 SVGAGI. TCRdb called the RT-PCR reads again in MiXCR, with one record for every CDR3 protein. In the table there are approximately 430,000 distinct CDR3 sequences, more than 15% of which are singletons. Material: blood, either unsorted or a sorted T cell fraction (not recorded which). The chain links TRBV6-5 to TRBJ2-3, with 8 bases that match TRBD1. The sequence was obtained from a human donor who was either an allogeneic HSCT recipient or a stem cell or donor lymphocyte infusion donor (not recorded which). It is not recorded whose cells these are; they may come from a transplant donor. CDR3 sequence: CASSYTGTGRPDTQYF. The CDR3 DNA sequence: TGTGCCAGCAGTTACACCGGGACAGGCCGGCCAGATACGCAGTATTTT.